Sequencing of this T cell receptor beta chain was carried out in a study of T cell repertoires in cytomegalovirus infection (dated by TCRdb to between 2018 and 2021). For the wider study: The peptide stimulations were aimed at well-studied HLA-B-restricted epitopes as well as recently identified HLA-C-restricted CMV epitopes, whose presentation resists viral immunomodulation. Donor HLA type was relevant to the analysis, because carriage of CMV infection together with the matching HLA type was indicated by public TCR beta signatures.

The instrument was an Illumina HiSeq 1500. TCRdb ran its own pipeline on the public reads, namely fastp trimming at Q25 and MiXCR clone calling, and kept in-frame beta chains. Each CDR3 protein appears once, grouped with its most common genes and DNA. For this sample the table gives some 220,000 distinct CDR3 sequences, of which 35% to 40% were detected only once. The ten largest clonotypes hold 55% to 70% of the sample. V gives up 3 bases and J gives up 5 bases, and the segment between their germline ends measures 15 bases. The CDR3 numbers 15 residues from cysteine through phenylalanine. The only DNA kept is the CDR3, 45 bases in frame from the first base. Details on this clonotype: The antigen it recognizes is unknown. The input lacks base qualities; no much larger clone sits a single base away.

Study-wide conclusions, independent of this receptor: The ex vivo response was dominated by HLA-C-restricted CMV-specific TCR beta clonotypes, which also provided the single most frequent clonotype in two of eight donors. In both this cohort and an independent cohort of 350 or so donors, the cumulative frequency of public TCR beta family members distinguished carriers of CMV infection plus the relevant HLA type.

The sample's treatment or condition label, in plain terms: in vitro stimulation with specific CMV peptide epitopes to enrich CMV-specific T cells. This TCR came from a human donor in good health (CMV status not recorded). Some clones in this sample may be carry-over from other donors' samples. The sample in question was CD8+ T cells from cultured PBMCs, obtained from culture after CMV antigen stimulation. This receptor chain uses TRBV12-3 or TRBV12-4 and TRBJ2-3, and perhaps TRBD1 as D gene, on 6 matching bases. This receptor has the CDR3 CASSFLLGAEDTQYF. The DNA is as follows: TGTGCCAGCAGTTTTCTTCTGGGGGCGGAAGATACGCAGTATTTT.